In its sample, the clone carrying this TCR beta chain was seen many times. The TCR beta CDR3 regions underwent amplification from RNA transcripts. HTBI primers primed a first-round RT-PCR, and a second-round multiplex PCR followed. TCRdb reprocessed the multiplex PCR reads with MiXCR, giving one entry per CDR3 protein. This sample has 500,000 to 800,000 distinct CDR3 sequences; about 38% occur once, and the top ten carry about 3.3%. This entry is derived from a study of Graves' ophthalmopathy and Graves' hyperthyroidism. Sample: peripheral blood. This TCR derives from an adult man with Graves' ophthalmopathy.

The CDR3: CASSHQGLGTEAFF. The CDR3 DNA is TGTGCCAGCAGCCACCAGGGATTGGGCACTGAAGCTTTCTTT. V is TRBV6-5 and J is TRBJ1-1; tentatively, D is TRBD1 (5 bases). CDR1 and CDR2 from the germline V gene are MNHEY and SVGAGI. The CDR3 sequence is 14 residues long. Trimming shortened V by 6 bases and J by 4 bases, and 15 bases separated the two germline ends.